Listed below are T cell receptor beta chains from one sample, sequenced in a study of control samples from healthy donors and cancer patients. Profiling relied on immunoSEQ multiplex PCR, and the TCRdb table lists in-frame clones only, not all of them. The table records about 150,000 clones, roughly 94% of them present only once. Sequencing used PBMCs. The receptors were gathered from a man in his fifties or sixties with colorectal cancer. Each CDR3 is given with its conserved first and last residue. Fields, in order: CDR3 protein, CDR3 DNA, D gene, V gene, J gene, clone size. A D gene is named only where the DNA matches it firmly. Some rows mark clone size as missing; the rest say once, few, many or name a class of expanded clone.

cdr3_aa: CAISEGPRVLTGELFF
cdr3_nt: TGTGCCATCAGTGAGGGACCGCGGGTCTTAACCGGGGAGCTGTTTTTT
d_call: .
v_call: TRBV10-3
j_call: TRBJ2-2
clone_size: .

cdr3_aa: CAWAHPSSYEQYF
cdr3_nt: TGTGCCTGGGCACACCCGAGCTCCTACGAGCAGTACTTC
d_call: .
v_call: TRBV30
j_call: TRBJ2-7
clone_size: .

cdr3_aa: CASSDGTVGTNEKLFF
cdr3_nt: TGCGCCAGCAGCGACGGGACAGTAGGGACTAATGAAAAACTGTTTTTT
d_call: TRBD1
v_call: TRBV5-1
j_call: TRBJ1-4
clone_size: .

cdr3_aa: CASSYTSATYEQYF
cdr3_nt: TGTGCCAGTAGTTATACTAGCGCTACCTACGAGCAGTACTTC
d_call: TRBD2
v_call: TRBV19
j_call: TRBJ2-7
clone_size: .

cdr3_aa: CASMWTSETQYF
cdr3_nt: TGTGCCAGCATGTGGACTAGTGAGACCCAGTACTTC
d_call: TRBD2
v_call: TRBV2
j_call: TRBJ2-5
clone_size: .

cdr3_aa: CSASRQEETQYF
cdr3_nt: TGCAGTGCTAGTAGACAAGAAGAGACCCAGTACTTC
d_call: .
v_call: TRBV20-1
j_call: TRBJ2-5
clone_size: .

cdr3_aa: CASSPPDRGRRQPQHF
cdr3_nt: TGTGCCAGCAGTCCCCCCGACAGGGGCAGGCGGCAGCCCCAGCATTTT
d_call: TRBD1
v_call: TRBV6-2/TRBV6-3
j_call: TRBJ1-5
clone_size: .

cdr3_aa: CASSLNTLNTEAFF
cdr3_nt: TGTGCCAGCAGCTTAAACACTTTGAACACTGAAGCTTTCTTT
d_call: .
v_call: TRBV7-8
j_call: TRBJ1-1
clone_size: .

cdr3_aa: CASSLKRPDYGYTF
cdr3_nt: TGTGCCAGCAGTTTAAAAAGGCCAGACTATGGCTACACCTTC
d_call: .
v_call: TRBV27
j_call: TRBJ1-2
clone_size: .

cdr3_aa: CASSRDTITYEQYF
cdr3_nt: TGTGCCAGTTCGAGGGACACAATTACCTACGAGCAGTACTTC
d_call: .
v_call: TRBV28
j_call: TRBJ2-7
clone_size: .

cdr3_aa: CASSLGQGDTGELFF
cdr3_nt: TGTGCCAGCAGCTTAGGTCAGGGAGACACCGGGGAGCTGTTTTTT
d_call: .
v_call: TRBV7-9
j_call: TRBJ2-2
clone_size: .

cdr3_aa: CASSLRTGQDTKAFF
cdr3_nt: TGCGCCAGCAGCCTCAGAACCGGACAGGACACAAAAGCTTTCTTT
d_call: TRBD1
v_call: TRBV5-1
j_call: TRBJ1-1
clone_size: .

cdr3_aa: CASSLEAGASTGELFF
cdr3_nt: TGCGCCAGCAGCTTGGAAGCGGGGGCCTCCACCGGGGAGCTGTTTTTT
d_call: TRBD2
v_call: TRBV5-1
j_call: TRBJ2-2
clone_size: once

cdr3_aa: CASSLAAGRYF
cdr3_nt: TGTGCCAGCAGCTTAGCGGCAGGGCGGTACTTC
d_call: .
v_call: TRBV7-2
j_call: TRBJ2-7
clone_size: .

cdr3_aa: CTSSQRSQGRNTDTQYF
cdr3_nt: TGCACCAGCAGCCAGAGGTCCCAGGGGCGGAACACAGATACGCAGTATTTT
d_call: .
v_call: TRBV1
j_call: TRBJ2-3
clone_size: .

cdr3_aa: CASSIVTSGGQNQPQHF
cdr3_nt: TGTGCCAGTAGTATAGTAACCTCAGGGGGACAAAATCAGCCCCAGCATTTT
d_call: TRBD1
v_call: TRBV19
j_call: TRBJ1-5
clone_size: .

cdr3_aa: CASSEGQGELNEQFF
cdr3_nt: TGTGCCAGCAGTGAAGGGCAGGGGGAACTCAATGAGCAGTTCTTC
d_call: TRBD1
v_call: TRBV2
j_call: TRBJ2-1
clone_size: .

cdr3_aa: CASSLAGGQETQYF
cdr3_nt: TGCGCCAGCAGCTTGGCGGGGGGACAAGAGACCCAGTACTTC
d_call: TRBD2
v_call: TRBV5-1
j_call: TRBJ2-5
clone_size: .

cdr3_aa: CASSIPQANQPQHF
cdr3_nt: TGTGCCAGTAGTATCCCACAGGCTAATCAGCCCCAGCATTTT
d_call: .
v_call: TRBV19
j_call: TRBJ1-5
clone_size: .

cdr3_aa: CASSPSTGVSTDTQYF
cdr3_nt: TGTGCCAGTAGCCCATCGACAGGGGTGAGCACAGATACGCAGTATTTT
d_call: TRBD1
v_call: TRBV19
j_call: TRBJ2-3
clone_size: .

cdr3_aa: CASSPPEGSSSYNEQFF
cdr3_nt: TGCGCCAGCAGCCCCCCGGAGGGGTCGAGCTCCTACAATGAGCAGTTCTTC
d_call: .
v_call: TRBV4-1
j_call: TRBJ2-1
clone_size: .

cdr3_aa: CASNRAVRIQYEQYF
cdr3_nt: TGTGCCAGCAATAGGGCCGTAAGAATTCAGTACGAGCAGTACTTC
d_call: .
v_call: TRBV6-4
j_call: TRBJ2-7
clone_size: .

cdr3_aa: CASRQTGGWAGANVLTF
cdr3_nt: TGTGCCAGCAGGCAGACAGGGGGGTGGGCTGGGGCCAACGTCCTGACTTTC
d_call: TRBD1
v_call: TRBV27
j_call: TRBJ2-6
clone_size: .

cdr3_aa: CASSFLGAQKDGYTF
cdr3_nt: TGTGCCAGCAGTTTCCTAGGGGCTCAGAAGGATGGCTACACCTTC
d_call: .
v_call: TRBV27
j_call: TRBJ1-2
clone_size: .

cdr3_aa: CAISDRDGNTIYF
cdr3_nt: TGTGCCATCAGTGACAGGGATGGAAACACCATATATTTT
d_call: .
v_call: TRBV10-3
j_call: TRBJ1-3
clone_size: .

cdr3_aa: CASSLWAGSTEAFF
cdr3_nt: TGTGCCAGCAGTTTATGGGCAGGGTCAACTGAAGCTTTCTTT
d_call: .
v_call: TRBV27
j_call: TRBJ1-1
clone_size: .

cdr3_aa: CASSSPSRETQYF
cdr3_nt: TGTGCCAGCAGTTCCCCCTCACGAGAGACCCAGTACTTC
d_call: .
v_call: TRBV12-3/TRBV12-4
j_call: TRBJ2-5
clone_size: .

cdr3_aa: CASSILAGGQETQYF
cdr3_nt: TGTGCCAGTAGTATTCTAGCGGGGGGACAAGAGACCCAGTACTTC
d_call: TRBD2
v_call: TRBV19
j_call: TRBJ2-5
clone_size: .

cdr3_aa: CASSQDGGARNTEAFF
cdr3_nt: TGCGCCAGCAGCCAAGATGGGGGGGCGCGGAACACTGAAGCTTTCTTT
d_call: .
v_call: TRBV4-1
j_call: TRBJ1-1
clone_size: .

cdr3_aa: CAWSRGEWGHGYTF
cdr3_nt: TGTGCCTGGAGTCGGGGGGAATGGGGTCATGGCTACACCTTC
d_call: .
v_call: TRBV30
j_call: TRBJ1-2
clone_size: once

cdr3_aa: CTSSPWVDRTGGSTDTQYF
cdr3_nt: TGCACCAGCAGCCCTTGGGTCGACCGGACAGGAGGTAGCACAGATACGCAGTATTTT
d_call: .
v_call: TRBV1
j_call: TRBJ2-3
clone_size: once

cdr3_aa: CASSSTGYSGYTF
cdr3_nt: TGTGCCAGCAGTTCGACAGGGTACTCTGGCTACACCTTC
d_call: TRBD1
v_call: TRBV6-5
j_call: TRBJ1-2
clone_size: .

cdr3_aa: CASSYSDVTYEQYF
cdr3_nt: TGTGCCAGCAGTTACTCGGACGTAACCTACGAGCAGTACTTC
d_call: .
v_call: TRBV6-6
j_call: TRBJ2-7
clone_size: once

cdr3_aa: CASSLGGARNTEAFF
cdr3_nt: TGTGCCAGCAGCTTAGGGGGGGCCAGGAACACTGAAGCTTTCTTT
d_call: .
v_call: TRBV7-9
j_call: TRBJ1-1
clone_size: .

cdr3_aa: CASSIGVGSTPNQPQHF
cdr3_nt: TGTGCCAGTAGTATTGGGGTCGGGTCCACCCCCAATCAGCCCCAGCATTTT
d_call: .
v_call: TRBV19
j_call: TRBJ1-5
clone_size: .

cdr3_aa: CASSQEDNYGYTF
cdr3_nt: TGCGCCAGCAGCCAAGAAGACAACTATGGCTACACCTTC
d_call: .
v_call: TRBV4-1
j_call: TRBJ1-2
clone_size: .

cdr3_aa: CASGGQGRRTNEKLFF
cdr3_nt: TGCGCCAGCGGGGGACAGGGAAGGCGAACTAATGAAAAACTGTTTTTT
d_call: TRBD1
v_call: TRBV10-2
j_call: TRBJ1-4
clone_size: .

cdr3_aa: CASTQGVGTEAFF
cdr3_nt: TGTGCCAGTACACAGGGTGTAGGGACTGAAGCTTTCTTT
d_call: .
v_call: TRBV19
j_call: TRBJ1-1
clone_size: few

cdr3_aa: CASSYGDREKTEAFF
cdr3_nt: TGTGCCAGCAGCTACGGGGACAGGGAAAAGACTGAAGCTTTCTTT
d_call: TRBD1
v_call: TRBV5-6
j_call: TRBJ1-1
clone_size: once

cdr3_aa: CASSLGAYEQFF
cdr3_nt: TGCGCCAGCAGCTTGGGCGCATATGAGCAGTTCTTC
d_call: .
v_call: TRBV5-1
j_call: TRBJ2-1
clone_size: .

cdr3_aa: CASSVGHRAYGYTF
cdr3_nt: TGTGCCAGCAGTGTGGGACACCGTGCCTATGGCTACACCTTC
d_call: .
v_call: TRBV2
j_call: TRBJ1-2
clone_size: .

cdr3_aa: CASSFGTVNQPQHF
cdr3_nt: TGTGCCAGCAGTTTCGGGACAGTTAATCAGCCCCAGCATTTT
d_call: TRBD1
v_call: TRBV28
j_call: TRBJ1-5
clone_size: .

cdr3_aa: CASSVGVGVSYEQYF
cdr3_nt: TGTGCCAGCAGCGTAGGGGTGGGGGTATCCTACGAGCAGTACTTC
d_call: .
v_call: TRBV9
j_call: TRBJ2-7
clone_size: .

cdr3_aa: CASSSKPVYVSGNTIYF
cdr3_nt: TGTGCCAGCAGCTCCAAACCTGTATATGTCTCTGGAAACACCATATATTTT
d_call: .
v_call: TRBV7-8
j_call: TRBJ1-3
clone_size: .

cdr3_aa: CSVEGPTGISPYNEQFF
cdr3_nt: TGCAGCGTTGAAGGACCGACAGGGATTAGCCCCTACAATGAGCAGTTCTTC
d_call: TRBD1
v_call: TRBV29-1
j_call: TRBJ2-1
clone_size: .

cdr3_aa: CASSSSDRGGVEQPQHF
cdr3_nt: TGTGCCAGTAGTTCGTCGGACAGGGGCGGGGTGGAGCAGCCCCAGCATTTT
d_call: TRBD1
v_call: TRBV19
j_call: TRBJ1-5
clone_size: .

cdr3_aa: CASSLGVSPRSNTGELFF
cdr3_nt: TGTGCCAGCAGCTTAGGGGTCAGTCCACGATCGAACACCGGGGAGCTGTTTTTT
d_call: .
v_call: TRBV11-2
j_call: TRBJ2-2
clone_size: .

cdr3_aa: CASSSGTASSYEQYF
cdr3_nt: TGTGCCAGCAGTTCCGGGACAGCGAGCTCCTACGAGCAGTACTTC
d_call: TRBD1
v_call: TRBV6-5
j_call: TRBJ2-7
clone_size: .

cdr3_aa: CASSVGVRRTAVNKNIQYF
cdr3_nt: TGTGCCAGCAGCGTAGGGGTGAGGAGGACAGCTGTGAACAAAAACATTCAGTACTTC
d_call: .
v_call: TRBV9
j_call: TRBJ2-4
clone_size: .

cdr3_aa: CASSPGRTEAFF
cdr3_nt: TGTGCCAGCAGCCCAGGAAGGACAGAAGCTTTCTTT
d_call: .
v_call: TRBV7-8
j_call: TRBJ1-1
clone_size: once